These T cell receptor beta chains were read from a single sample in a study of blood T cells in healthy people across ages. TCRdb redid the calling of the 5' RACE reads with MiXCR, one entry per CDR3 protein. Of around 780,000 distinct CDR3 sequences in the sample, roughly 25% were seen once. This same sample was also part of a study on T cells of mothers and their children.

The sample taken for sequencing was blood. The receptors come from a boy younger than 18 in good health. CDR3s include the opening cysteine and the closing phenylalanine or tryptophan. D genes are given only for firm matches. Clone size is given for some rows only: seen once, a few or many times, or a class if the clone is expanded.

j_call: TRBJ2-3; clone_size: -; v_call: TRBV10-2; d_call: -; cdr3_nt: TGCGCCAGCAGTGAGCCCGAGGTCGGAGATACGCAGTATTTT; cdr3_aa: CASSEPEVGDTQYF
j_call: TRBJ2-3; clone_size: -; v_call: TRBV6-6; d_call: -; cdr3_nt: TGTGCCAGCAGCACCAGACCCACAGATACGCAGTATTTT; cdr3_aa: CASSTRPTDTQYF
j_call: TRBJ2-1; clone_size: -; v_call: TRBV13; d_call: -; cdr3_nt: TGTGCCAGCAGCAAACGGGATGAGCAGTTCTTC; cdr3_aa: CASSKRDEQFF
j_call: TRBJ1-5; clone_size: -; v_call: TRBV19; d_call: -; cdr3_nt: TGTGCCAGTAGTAGCGGGCCCTTTGGGGGGAATCAGCCCCAGCATTTT; cdr3_aa: CASSSGPFGGNQPQHF
j_call: TRBJ1-2; clone_size: -; v_call: TRBV6-1; d_call: -; cdr3_nt: TGTGCCAGCAGTGAATTTGAGGGAAATGGCTACACCTTC; cdr3_aa: CASSEFEGNGYTF
j_call: TRBJ2-5; clone_size: -; v_call: TRBV20-1; d_call: TRBD2; cdr3_nt: TGCAGTGCTGATAAGGCGTGGGGAGGGCGTGAGACCCAGTACTTC; cdr3_aa: CSADKAWGGRETQYF
j_call: TRBJ2-3; clone_size: -; v_call: TRBV6-6; d_call: TRBD2; cdr3_nt: TGTGCCAGCAGGCTCCCGGGACTAGGAACAGATACGCAGTATTTT; cdr3_aa: CASRLPGLGTDTQYF
j_call: TRBJ2-3; clone_size: -; v_call: TRBV20-1; d_call: -; cdr3_nt: TGCAGTGCTAGAGGGAGCGGCAATGTCTATACGCAGTATTTT; cdr3_aa: CSARGSGNVYTQYF
j_call: TRBJ1-1; clone_size: -; v_call: TRBV20-1; d_call: -; cdr3_nt: TGCAGTGCTAGAGATCGCGGGGGGAGCTTGAACACTGAAGCTTTCTTT; cdr3_aa: CSARDRGGSLNTEAFF
j_call: TRBJ1-2; clone_size: -; v_call: TRBV19; d_call: -; cdr3_nt: TGTGCCAGTAGTATGGAGGCAGGCGGCTACACCTTC; cdr3_aa: CASSMEAGGYTF
j_call: TRBJ1-1; clone_size: once; v_call: TRBV20-1; d_call: -; cdr3_nt: TGCAGTGCTAGAGATCTCGGGGCGCGGAACACTGAAGCTTTCTTT; cdr3_aa: CSARDLGARNTEAFF
j_call: TRBJ2-5; clone_size: once; v_call: TRBV7-9; d_call: TRBD2; cdr3_nt: TGTGCCAGCAGCACGACCGGGACTAGTCTAGGGGAGCAGTACTTC; cdr3_aa: CASSTTGTSLGEQYF
j_call: TRBJ2-1; clone_size: -; v_call: TRBV5-1; d_call: -; cdr3_nt: TGCGCCAGCAGCGGTGACAACTCCTACAATGAGCAGTTCTTC; cdr3_aa: CASSGDNSYNEQFF
j_call: TRBJ1-1; clone_size: -; v_call: TRBV5-1; d_call: -; cdr3_nt: TGCGCCAGCAGCTTGGCTGGGGACGGGAACACTGAAGCCTTCTTT; cdr3_aa: CASSLAGDGNTEAFF
j_call: TRBJ1-2; clone_size: -; v_call: TRBV24-1; d_call: -; cdr3_nt: TGTGCCCCCCCGGGACACGGAGCATCCTATGGCTACACCTTC; cdr3_aa: CAPPGHGASYGYTF
j_call: TRBJ2-5; clone_size: -; v_call: TRBV5-1; d_call: -; cdr3_nt: TGCGCCAGCAGCTTGGATGGGGCATCCCTCAAAGAGACCCAGTACTTC; cdr3_aa: CASSLDGASLKETQYF
j_call: TRBJ2-1; clone_size: -; v_call: TRBV5-1; d_call: TRBD2; cdr3_nt: TGCGCCAGCACCGAGGGACTAGCGGTGCTGGAGGCACATGAGCAGTTCTTC; cdr3_aa: CASTEGLAVLEAHEQFF